This TCR beta chain was sequenced during a study of cytomegalovirus exposure and HLA in healthy donors (dated by TCRdb to about 2017). Background on the whole study: In an earlier analysis of under 600 of the donors, approximately 300 Gb of sequence data and 90 million to 130 million unique TCR beta sequences from some 170 million T cells were reported. Approximately 310 gigabases of sequencing data and about 92 million unique TCR sequences made up an early release that covered about 640 HLA-typed donors. Of the roughly 400 genotyped donors, 70% to 90% were placed in the genetic ancestry cluster associated with self-reported Caucasian donors. The study was designed to test whether signatures of past pathogen exposure could be identified by cataloging public T cell receptors. Using immunosequencing, the study profiled T cell repertoires from 550 to 750 subjects and related those repertoires to cytomegalovirus serostatus. A separate validation cohort of approximately 120 different subjects was used in addition to the roughly 670-subject first cohort. To predict cytomegalovirus infection status, the study combined high-throughput TCR immunosequencing, statistical association of individual TCRs with disease status, and machine learning. A later analysis re-analyzed previously published TCR beta repertoires from 650 to 800 donors and added high-resolution HLA genotyping to study TCR occurrence patterns. Rather than using new phenotypic data, the later analysis identified candidate immune exposures from TCR beta sequences and from how often those sequences occurred across donors. An earlier analysis of 587 of the donors used high-throughput TCR beta sequencing to judge whether each TCR beta V gene segment behaved as functional or pseudogenic. Donor age, sex, ethnicity and CMV serostatus were collected together with the repertoire data. Genome-wide SNP genotypes for about 65% of the roughly 700 donors were used in a later genetic analysis, which treated that subset as a discovery cohort. All discovery cohort repertoires had been generated using a single sequencing platform. HLA typing included class I and class II loci at four-digit resolution. Typing coverage varied by locus: roughly 629-640 donors for A, B, C, DRB1 and DQB1; around 560 for DQA1; nearly 610 for DPA1; approximately 490 for DPB1. Several DR-DQ haplotypes were treated as single units for association and clustering because of strong linkage in the cohort. Among 300 to 450 genotyped donors of the cohort, an average of around 240,000 unique TCR beta nucleotide sequences were sequenced per donor, about a sixth of them non-productive.

The cohort comprised some 700 healthy bone marrow donors. All cohort members were sampled while nominally healthy, although unrecorded immune exposures were likely present. The donor was CMV seronegative and was included in the group of over 300 seronegative cohort members. A peripheral blood sample was collected from each donor, and TCR beta sequencing was performed on peripheral blood mononuclear cells. The Qiagen DNeasy Blood Extraction Kit was used to extract genomic DNA from the blood cell samples. With respect to this clone: Its cognate antigen has yet to be identified.

Per the germline V gene, LGHNA is the CDR1 and YNFKEQ is the CDR2. The CDR3 spans 12 residues, from the cysteine through the phenylalanine. This entry keeps only the CDR3 DNA: 36 bases, framed from base 1. V is pared back by 0 bases and J by 8 bases, with 7 bases lying between the germline termini. Points the paper makes about the study in general: A group of highly shared sequence variants was considered likely to be a technical artifact of the sequencing pipeline. Because the 87-base-pair reads could not distinguish some IMGT-functional V segments, including TRBV6-2 and TRBV6-3, those segments were excluded. It was suggested by the authors that the approach could potentially be generalized to other disease states and immunological phenotypes. In a later genetic analysis, a missense DCLRE1C variant was associated with V-gene and J-gene trimming of TCR beta chains, and the association was replicated in an independent cohort. A later analysis found that HLA-associated TCR beta chains were more clonally expanded and had lower generation probabilities than equally common non-associated chains. Most TCR sequences were observed very rarely across donors, whereas some public TCRs were present in many individuals. In a later analysis, most CMV-associated TCR beta chains were found to appear HLA-restricted, with HLA associations seemingly driven largely by CMV exposure. A later genetic analysis reported fewer N-insertions in productive TCRs among donors in an Asian-associated ancestry cluster than the roughly 700-donor mean. When HLA alleles, especially DR and DQ, strongly co-occurred, TCR associations were difficult to assign to individual alleles. For the cohort, immune exposure information was limited to CMV serostatus. Correlated functional status among segregating V segments might be attributable to linkage disequilibrium, but an unknown experimental factor could not be ruled out. The presence/absence analyses assumed that sequencing depth was roughly uniform across donors, and that assumption may not be true. This cohort had only TCR beta chains sequenced, and the lack of alpha or paired-chain data limited which features could be detected. A later analysis reported that several top co-occurrence clusters appeared linked to parvovirus B19, influenza, CMV and Epstein-Barr virus. Specific HLA alleles were associated with around 18,000 TCR beta sequences at a false discovery rate of 0.05 in a later analysis. Three of the identified cytomegalovirus-associated TCR beta chains were confirmed in vitro to be specific for cytomegalovirus antigens. Cytomegalovirus status was reported to be diagnosed by the classifier with high specificity and sensitivity in both the original and validation cohorts. HLA typing was unavailable for some donors at each locus, so association tests used only the typed subset. In an earlier analysis of about 600 of the donors, most TCR beta V segments appeared in productive rearrangements about 90% or about 30% of the time, broadly matching IMGT annotations. Seventeen rarely observed V segments, including chromosome 9 orphons, were excluded from the earlier analysis of approximately 500 of the donors because counts were too low. The study gave a list of 150 to 200 TCR beta chains associated with cytomegalovirus. A further reported finding was that TCR beta sequences accurately predicted the HLA-A and HLA-B alleles for most subjects in the first cohort. A later analysis found that TCR association rates varied across HLA loci, with DRB1 alleles showing the most associated TCRs and HLA-C alleles the fewest.

Libraries were constructed by the immunoSEQ multiplex PCR assay. A mixture of 60 forward primers for TCR Vbeta segments and 13 reverse primers for TCR Jbeta segments was used in the multiplex PCR. Amplification of the CDR3 region of rearranged TCR beta genes was performed with a multiplex PCR assay on genomic DNA. Amplified TCR beta libraries were sequenced as 87-base-pair reads on the Illumina HiSeq System. The published analysis was carried out like this. In a later analysis, roughly 80 million unique TCR beta chains were counted across the 650 to 700 repertoires, and roughly 11 million of these chains were shared by at least two donors. A nearest-neighbor algorithm error-corrected the raw reads and collapsed the reads into unique sequences, merging closely related sequences to remove PCR and sequencing errors. To assign V, D and J gene segments, CDR3 sequences were aligned to IMGT reference sequences. For a sequence to be retained, at least a six-nucleotide match to both a V gene segment and a J gene segment was required. A rearrangement was called productive if the CDR3 had no stop codons and remained in frame with V and J, and every other rearrangement was called non-productive. Following IMGT convention, CDR3 was defined as the stretch from the second conserved V-encoded cysteine up to the conserved J-encoded phenylalanine. Sequences without an unambiguous match to a single V gene segment were excluded from the earlier analysis of several hundred of the donors. An earlier analysis of several hundred of the donors classified V segments as functional when productive rearrangements were above 56.7% and as segregating when the standard deviation between donors was above 5%. A statistical classification framework was built for diagnosing cytomegalovirus status from the catalog of TCR beta chain sequences. In a later analysis, TCR nucleotide sequences were compared against IMGT/GENE-DB human TR gene sequences so that V and J genes could be assigned. The TCRdist pipeline was used in a later analysis to assign CDR3 sequences and most-parsimonious VDJ recombination scenarios. In a later analysis, every TCR beta chain was defined by the combination of its CDR3 amino acid sequence and its V-gene family, and reads without a unique V-gene family were dropped. As a way to deal with suspected cross-contamination and a sequencing artifact, a later analysis dropped under 600 nucleotide sequences that were highly shared and had low generation probability. For each public chain, a later analysis derived a clonal expansion index from normalized ranks of inferred template counts within each repertoire. In a later analysis, generation probabilities were computed with a VDJ recombination model fitted to out-of-frame rearrangements, and the resulting probabilities were checked against IGoR. In a later analysis, TCR-TCR, TCR-HLA and TCR-CMV co-occurrence was scored with hypergeometric tests, and a repertoire-size bias correction was applied to TCR pairs. False discovery rates were estimated in a later analysis by permuting HLA or CMV assignments 20 times. A later analysis grouped co-occurring TCRs with DBSCAN, adding TCRdist sequence similarity when clustering within HLA-allele-positive subsets. Repertoires with fewer than 30,000 or more than 120,000 public chains were left out of co-occurrence clustering, as were about 5 repertoires with anomalous nucleotide sharing. This immuneACCESS table, as held by TCRdb, lists in-frame sequences with V and J called but not all clones. Of the missing ones, under half trace to an unresolved V gene in checked studies; the others have no known cause. V and J calls and clone size are given by that table; D and trimming were obtained from the DNA. The sample's records list roughly 120,000 clones. Jointly, the top ten make up roughly 1% of the sample.

The source material was PBMCs. This receptor was taken from a man younger than 35 in good health and CMV-seronegative. The chain is assembled from TRBV4-2 and TRBJ1-1; no D gene is confidently identified. The DNA reads as follows: TGTGCCAGCAGCCAAGACAGAACCGAAGCTTTCTTT. The encoded protein is CASSQDRTEAFF.